This T cell receptor (beta chain) was captured in a study of cytomegalovirus exposure and HLA in healthy donors. Whole-study findings and limits: Altogether, some 170 TCR beta chains were recorded as cytomegalovirus-associated. Only CMV serostatus was available as immune exposure information. The classifier was said to identify cytomegalovirus status with high specificity and sensitivity. TCR beta chains associated with HLA were, in a later analysis, more clonally expanded than equally common others.

J lost 0 bases, V lost 4 bases, and 14 bases had no gene match. Per the germline V gene, CDR1 is LNHDA and CDR2 is SQIVND (reference sequence). The CDR3 loop spans 19 amino acids. The sample holds one count of this clone. The target antigen is unknown. Vbeta (60) and Jbeta (13) primers were used in the PCR. Libraries were prepared by immunoSEQ multiplex PCR; TCRdb keeps only in-frame clonotypes and omits some of them. The sample has 90,000 or so clones, about 80% seen once. The V gene is TRBV19, the J gene TRBJ1-5, with 8 bases aligning to TRBD1. This TCR was recovered from a woman in her forties or fifties in good health and CMV-seropositive. The sequenced sample consisted of PBMCs. CDR3 nucleotide sequence: TGTGCCAGTAGTAAAATCTCGACAGGGGACCTAAATAGCAATCAGCCCCAGCATTTT. The encoded protein is CASSKISTGDLNSNQPQHF.